The sequence of this TCR beta chain was determined in a study of blood T cell repertoires in COVID-19. CDR1 and CDR2 (germline): MNHNY, SVGAGI (reference sequence). Trimming cost V 2 bases and J 6 bases; bases outside gene matches: 7. The CDR3 has 15 residues. The data were produced by immunoSEQ multiplex PCR, yet TCRdb's version contains in-frame clones alone and is incomplete. The table shows roughly 60,000 clones, with 65% to 85% occurring only once. Sequenced input: peripheral blood. This TCR came from a human donor in a cohort sampled during active COVID-19. The chain uses TRBV6-6 and TRBJ2-7, with TRBD1 matching over 10 bases. The CDR3 protein is CASSYPGQGSGEQYF. The CDR3, as DNA: TGTGCCAGCAGTTACCCGGGACAGGGGAGCGGCGAGCAGTACTTC.